These 6 T cell receptor beta chains were sequenced from one sample in a study of T cell changes during pregnancy in multiple sclerosis. The method was immunoSEQ multiplex PCR; TCRdb's version includes in-frame clones alone and lacks a portion of them. In the table there are some 40,000 clones, approximately 92% of which are singletons. The sequenced material came from peripheral blood. These receptors all stem from a female donor with multiple sclerosis, enrolled in a pregnancy study.

This chain uses TRBV4-1 with TRBJ2-7, with D possibly TRBD1 on 5 matching bases. The CDR3 is made up of 14 amino acids. V lost 1 base to trimming and J lost 7 bases, with 14 bases between them. Germline CDR1 is MGHRA and CDR2 is YSYEKL. The chain's CDR3 is CASSQGQSPSEQYF. The CDR3 DNA reads TGCGCCAGCAGCCAAGGACAGTCCCCTTCGGAGCAGTACTTC.

This clone appeared a single time. This sequence joins TRBV5-1 and TRBJ1-5; unclear D gene. Trimming removed 4 bases at V and 3 bases at J, with 11 bases between. The CDR3 consists of 14 residues. Germline-derived CDR1 and CDR2 are SGHRS and YFSETQ. CDR3 residues: CASSPNGDNQPQHF. The CDR3 region has the DNA TGCGCCAGCAGCCCCAACGGGGACAATCAGCCCCAGCATTTT.

This clone occurred once. The rearrangement uses TRBV28 and TRBJ1-2; D is perhaps TRBD1 (6 bases). V shed 7 bases and J shed 5 bases, with 17 bases lying between them. Germline-derived CDR1 and CDR2 are MDHEN and SYDVKM. This CDR3 has 14 amino acids. The CDR3 loop is CASKREQGRYGYTF. For the CDR3, the DNA is TGTGCCAGCAAGAGGGAACAGGGTAGATATGGCTACACCTTC.

The V and J genes are TRBV29-1 and TRBJ1-5; no definite D call. This CDR3 has 12 residues. Germline CDR1 SQVTM, CDR2 ANQGSEA. V was pared by 4 bases and J by 1 base, with 5 bases between. CDR3 sequence: CSVGGSNQPQHF. The CDR3 coding sequence is TGCAGCGTTGGGGGAAGCAATCAGCCCCAGCATTTT.

The rearrangement joins TRBV4-2 to TRBJ1-4; no reliable D call. This CDR3 is built from 17 residues. Germline V gene sequence: CDR1 LGHNA, CDR2 YNFKEQ. V was trimmed by 0 bases and J by 4 bases, leaving 15 bases between them. This chain's CDR3 is CASSQEGPQKNNEKLFF. The CDR3 bases are TGTGCCAGCAGCCAAGAAGGCCCCCAGAAAAATAATGAAAAACTGTTTTTT.

This chain joins TRBV5-1 and TRBJ2-7, with a possible D match to TRBD2 (5 bases). Trimming shortened V by 1 base and J by 2 bases, and 13 bases separated the two germline ends. Looked up from germline, CDR1 is SGHRS and CDR2 is YFSETQ. CDR3 size: 15 residues. Written as DNA, the CDR3 is TGCGCCAGCAGCTTGCTGGGCGGGCTAGCCTACGAGCAGTACTTC. Its protein is CASSLLGGLAYEQYF.